Each of the 3 T cell receptor beta chains below was sequenced from the same sample in a study of blood T cell repertoires in COVID-19. Libraries were prepared by immunoSEQ multiplex PCR; TCRdb keeps only in-frame clonotypes and omits some of them. The sample consists of some 75,000 clones, roughly 90% of them appearing once. Sequenced input: peripheral blood. The receptor source for this set is a human donor in a cohort sampled during active COVID-19.

The chain couples TRBV12-3 or TRBV12-4 to TRBJ1-3; D unresolved. Trimming removed 2 bases from V and 1 base from J, with 3 bases in between. This CDR3 comprises 13 residues. CDR3 sequence: CASSLRSGNTIYF. The DNA for the CDR3 is TGTGCCAGCAGTTTACGGTCTGGAAACACCATATATTTT.

This clone appeared a few times. The chain uses TRBV2 and TRBJ1-2; 7 positions match TRBD1. The germline gives CDR1 SNHLY, CDR2 FYNNEI. The CDR3 runs to 15 residues. V shed 4 bases, J shed 4 bases, and the junction held 9 bases outside the gene matches. CDR3 region: CASSGSGQFSYGYTF. DNA for the CDR3: TGTGCCAGCAGTGGATCGGGACAGTTCAGCTATGGCTACACCTTC.

This chain links TRBV12-3 or TRBV12-4 with TRBJ2-7; no clear D. Trimming left V 6 bases short and J 1 base short, with 4 bases between. The CDR3 covers 11 residues. This CDR3 is CASSFSYEQYF. As DNA, the CDR3 is TGTGCCAGCAGCTTTTCCTACGAGCAGTACTTC.